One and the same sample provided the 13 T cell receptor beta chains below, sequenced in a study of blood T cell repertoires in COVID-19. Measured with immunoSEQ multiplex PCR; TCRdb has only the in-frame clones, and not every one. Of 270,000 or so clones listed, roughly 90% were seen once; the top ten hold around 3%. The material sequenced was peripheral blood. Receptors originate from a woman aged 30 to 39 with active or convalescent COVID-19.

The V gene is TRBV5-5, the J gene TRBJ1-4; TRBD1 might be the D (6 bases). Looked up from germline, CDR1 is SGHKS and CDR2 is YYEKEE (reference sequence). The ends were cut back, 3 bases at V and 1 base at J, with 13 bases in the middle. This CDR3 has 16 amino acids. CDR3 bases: TGTGCCAGCAGCTACATATACAGGGAAACTAATGAAAAACTGTTTTTT. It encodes CASSYIYRETNEKLFF.

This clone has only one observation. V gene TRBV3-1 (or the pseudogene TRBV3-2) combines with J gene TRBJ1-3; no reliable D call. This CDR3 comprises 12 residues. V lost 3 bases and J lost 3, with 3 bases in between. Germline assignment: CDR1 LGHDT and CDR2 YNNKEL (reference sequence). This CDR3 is CASSQYGNTIYF. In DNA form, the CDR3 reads TGTGCCAGCAGCCAGTATGGAAACACCATATATTTT.

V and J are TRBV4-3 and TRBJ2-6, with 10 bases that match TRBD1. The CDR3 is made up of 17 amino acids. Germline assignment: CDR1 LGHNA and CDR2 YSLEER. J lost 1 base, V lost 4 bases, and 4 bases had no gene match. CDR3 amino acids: CASSPWDRGSGANVLTF. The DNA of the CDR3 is TGCGCCAGCAGCCCATGGGACAGGGGTTCTGGGGCCAACGTCCTGACTTTC.

In DNA, the CDR3 is TGTGCCAGTAGTAATCGGGGGGCGCTTCTCGAGACCCAGTACTTC. Protein product: CASSNRGALLETQYF. This chain joins TRBV19 and TRBJ2-5; tentative D call: TRBD2 (7 bases). V lost 4 bases, J lost 5 bases, and 17 bases lay in between. The CDR3 has 15 residues. CDR1 and CDR2 (germline): LNHDA, SQIVND (reference sequence). Based on the CDR3 plus reference TRBV19 and TRBJ2-5, the full variable domain is DGGITQSPKYLFRKEGQNVTLSCEQNLNHDAMYWYRQDPGQGLRLIYYSQIVNDFQKGDIAEGYSVSREKKESFPLTVTSAQKNPTAFYLCASSNRGALLETQYFGPGTRLLVL.

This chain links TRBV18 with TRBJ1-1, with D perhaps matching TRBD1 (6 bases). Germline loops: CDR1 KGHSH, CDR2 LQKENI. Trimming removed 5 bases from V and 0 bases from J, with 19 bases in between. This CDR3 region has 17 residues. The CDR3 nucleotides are TGTGCCAGCTCAGCACTTGGGCCAGGGGCCGTGAACACTGAAGCTTTCTTT. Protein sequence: CASSALGPGAVNTEAFF. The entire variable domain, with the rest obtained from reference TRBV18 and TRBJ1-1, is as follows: NAGVMQNPRHLVRRRGQEARLRCSPMKGHSHVYWYRQLPEEGLKFMVYLQKENIIDESGMPKERFSAEFPKEGPSILRIQQVVRGDSAAYFCASSALGPGAVNTEAFFGQGTRLTVV.

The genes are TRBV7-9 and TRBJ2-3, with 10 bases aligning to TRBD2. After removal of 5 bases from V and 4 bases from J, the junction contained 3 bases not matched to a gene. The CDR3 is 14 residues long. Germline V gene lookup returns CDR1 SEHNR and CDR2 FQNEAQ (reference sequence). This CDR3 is CASSRSGGADTQYF. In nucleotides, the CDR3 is TGTGCCAGCAGCCGGAGCGGGGGGGCAGATACGCAGTATTTT.

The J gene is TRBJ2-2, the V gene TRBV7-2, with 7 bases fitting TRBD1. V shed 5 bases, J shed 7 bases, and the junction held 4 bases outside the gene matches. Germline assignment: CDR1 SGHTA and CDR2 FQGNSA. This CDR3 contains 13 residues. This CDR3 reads CASSPPGGGELFF. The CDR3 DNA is TGTGCCAGCAGCCCACCAGGGGGCGGGGAGCTGTTTTTT.

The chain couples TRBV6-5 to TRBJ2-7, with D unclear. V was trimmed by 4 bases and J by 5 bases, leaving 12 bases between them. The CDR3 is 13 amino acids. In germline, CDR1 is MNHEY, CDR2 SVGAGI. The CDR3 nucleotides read TGTGCCAGCAGTTTCGAAAGGCAGGACGAGCAGTACTTC. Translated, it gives CASSFERQDEQYF.

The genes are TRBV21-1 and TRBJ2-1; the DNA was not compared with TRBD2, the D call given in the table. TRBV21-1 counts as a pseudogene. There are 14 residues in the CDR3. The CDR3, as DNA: TGTGCCAGCAGCAACGAGGGGGGGGACAATGAGCAGTTCTTC. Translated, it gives CASSNEGGDNEQFF.

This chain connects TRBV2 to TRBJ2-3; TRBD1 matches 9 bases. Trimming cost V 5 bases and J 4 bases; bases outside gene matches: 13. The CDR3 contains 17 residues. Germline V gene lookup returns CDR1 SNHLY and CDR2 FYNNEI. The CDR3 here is CASSSLRDRDKPDTQYF. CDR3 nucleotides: TGTGCCAGCAGTTCCCTTAGGGACAGGGATAAGCCAGATACGCAGTATTTT.

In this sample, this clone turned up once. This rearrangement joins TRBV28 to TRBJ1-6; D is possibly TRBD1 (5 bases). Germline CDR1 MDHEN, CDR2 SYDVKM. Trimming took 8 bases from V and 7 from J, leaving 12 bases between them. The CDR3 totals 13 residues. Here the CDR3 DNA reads TGTGCCAGCGCGGGGCAGGGAAATTCACCCCTCCACTTT. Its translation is CASAGQGNSPLHF.

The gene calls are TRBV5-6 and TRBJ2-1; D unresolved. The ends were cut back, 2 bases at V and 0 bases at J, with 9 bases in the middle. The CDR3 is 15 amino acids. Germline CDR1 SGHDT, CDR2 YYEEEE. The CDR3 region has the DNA TGTGCCAGCAGCTTTTGGCCCAGCTCCTACAATGAGCAGTTCTTC. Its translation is CASSFWPSSYNEQFF.

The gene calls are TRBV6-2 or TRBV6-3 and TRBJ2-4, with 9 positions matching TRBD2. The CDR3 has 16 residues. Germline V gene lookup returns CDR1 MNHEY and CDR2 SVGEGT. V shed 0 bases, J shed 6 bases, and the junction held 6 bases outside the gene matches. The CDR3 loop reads CASSYSGTSRTNIQYF. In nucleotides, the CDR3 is TGTGCCAGCAGTTACTCCGGGACTAGCCGTACAAACATTCAGTACTTC.